This TCR beta chain was profiled in a study of blood T cell repertoires in COVID-19. Study as a whole: In each case, the material was cDNA or gDNA derived from T cells, B-cell-depleted T cells, or PBMCs.

Method: immunoSEQ multiplex PCR; TCRdb's copy keeps in-frame clones and lacks some. The sample records just over 150,000 clones, about four fifths being singletons. This CDR3 comprises 13 residues. In germline, CDR1 is LGHDT, CDR2 YNNKEL (reference sequence). Trimming took 4 bases from V and 3 from J, leaving 8 bases between them. The sequenced material came from peripheral blood. This clonotype was sampled from a man between 60 and 70 years old with acute or convalescent COVID-19. The chain combines TRBV3-1 (or the pseudogene TRBV3-2) with TRBJ2-3, with D perhaps matching TRBD1 (6 bases). The CDR3 loop is CASSLRGTDTQYF. In DNA form, the CDR3 reads TGTGCCAGCAGCCTAAGGGGGACAGATACGCAGTATTTT.